Listed below are T cell receptor beta chains from one sample, sequenced in a study of stem cell transplantation in POMP-related autoinflammatory disease. Produced via immunoSEQ multiplex PCR; TCRdb's table is partial and in-frame only. The table includes some 68,000 clones, approximately 90% detected once. The starting material was CD4+ T cells from PBMCs, obtained after stem cell transplantation. These receptors were obtained from a human patient with POMP-related autoinflammation and immune dysregulation (PRAID). Part of the T cells may come from the graft donor. CDR3s include the opening cysteine and the closing phenylalanine or tryptophan. Clone size is not always given. Where it is, it says once, few, many or a class for expanded clones.

CDR3aa: CASSWGQANYEQYF
v_gene: TRBV6-5
j_gene: TRBJ2-7
abundance: once

CDR3aa: CASSLEVAANTGELFF
v_gene: TRBV5-8
j_gene: TRBJ2-2
abundance: NA

CDR3aa: CASTWGQNTDTQYF
v_gene: TRBV6-6
j_gene: TRBJ2-3
abundance: NA

CDR3aa: CANTTECAGGIYEQYF
v_gene: TRBV27
j_gene: TRBJ2-7
abundance: few

CDR3aa: CASTLYSNQPQHF
v_gene: TRBV2
j_gene: TRBJ1-5
abundance: few

CDR3aa: CASSLSTGTEKLFF
v_gene: TRBV6-5
j_gene: TRBJ1-4
abundance: NA

CDR3aa: CASSFKGGDSEAFF
v_gene: TRBV5-1
j_gene: TRBJ1-1
abundance: NA

CDR3aa: CASSIDWGTEAFF
v_gene: TRBV19
j_gene: TRBJ1-1
abundance: once

CDR3aa: CASSSLQPGQGSIDEQFF
v_gene: TRBV27
j_gene: TRBJ2-1
abundance: NA

CDR3aa: CASRPRDATRQFF
v_gene: TRBV14
j_gene: TRBJ2-1
abundance: NA

CDR3aa: CASLSGGIRGYEQYF
v_gene: TRBV28
j_gene: TRBJ2-7
abundance: NA

CDR3aa: CASSLSRTGDTGELFF
v_gene: TRBV27
j_gene: TRBJ2-2
abundance: NA

CDR3aa: CAWSGGGFGNTIYF
v_gene: TRBV30
j_gene: TRBJ1-3
abundance: few

CDR3aa: CASSLVSEKLFF
v_gene: TRBV7-8
j_gene: TRBJ1-4
abundance: few

CDR3aa: CASSYLSTSFGELFF
v_gene: TRBV6-2/TRBV6-3
j_gene: TRBJ2-2
abundance: NA

CDR3aa: CASSIAGGRYEQFF
v_gene: TRBV19
j_gene: TRBJ2-1
abundance: NA

CDR3aa: CASSQDWLAEPYEQYF
v_gene: TRBV14
j_gene: TRBJ2-7
abundance: NA

CDR3aa: CASSPRQDYTYEQYF
v_gene: TRBV28
j_gene: TRBJ2-7
abundance: NA

CDR3aa: CASTPSSGGAIGEQFF
v_gene: TRBV19
j_gene: TRBJ2-1
abundance: few

CDR3aa: CASSLAAGGGNTIYF
v_gene: TRBV5-1
j_gene: TRBJ1-3
abundance: NA

CDR3aa: CASSSSPGQELIF
v_gene: TRBV6-5
j_gene: TRBJ1-4
abundance: NA

CDR3aa: CAIAIGSQPDQPQHF
v_gene: TRBV10-3
j_gene: TRBJ1-5
abundance: few

CDR3aa: CASSLRLARYNEQFF
v_gene: TRBV14
j_gene: TRBJ2-1
abundance: NA

CDR3aa: CASRSLEETQYF
v_gene: TRBV2
j_gene: TRBJ2-5
abundance: NA

CDR3aa: CASRARRGPETQYF
v_gene: TRBV2
j_gene: TRBJ2-5
abundance: NA

CDR3aa: CASSLRGGGYGYTF
v_gene: TRBV27
j_gene: TRBJ1-2
abundance: once

CDR3aa: CARSLWETQYF
v_gene: TRBV5-3
j_gene: TRBJ2-5
abundance: NA

CDR3aa: CATSDPSTGSGANVLTF
v_gene: TRBV24-1
j_gene: TRBJ2-6
abundance: NA

CDR3aa: CASSFSRGIGETQYF
v_gene: TRBV27
j_gene: TRBJ2-5
abundance: NA

CDR3aa: CASSLDRVGELFF
v_gene: TRBV7-9
j_gene: TRBJ2-2
abundance: NA

CDR3aa: CASSQEARGGGYTF
v_gene: TRBV3-1/TRBV3-2
j_gene: TRBJ1-2
abundance: NA

CDR3aa: CASSLQESSGANVLTF
v_gene: TRBV5-1
j_gene: TRBJ2-6
abundance: NA

CDR3aa: CASSSWDSMNTEAFF
v_gene: TRBV7-9
j_gene: TRBJ1-1
abundance: NA

CDR3aa: CASSPVILRSGNTIYF
v_gene: TRBV18
j_gene: TRBJ1-3
abundance: NA

CDR3aa: CASTERTQETQYF
v_gene: TRBV6-5
j_gene: TRBJ2-5
abundance: NA

CDR3aa: CASSLRSEAFF
v_gene: TRBV28
j_gene: TRBJ1-1
abundance: NA

CDR3aa: CATSRRSRSNSPLHF
v_gene: TRBV15
j_gene: TRBJ1-6
abundance: NA